The 19 T cell receptor beta chains reported below all come from one sample, sequenced in a study of T cell responses to AZD1222 COVID-19 vaccine. Libraries were prepared by immunoSEQ multiplex PCR; TCRdb keeps only in-frame clonotypes and omits some of them. The sample includes some 150,000 clones, about 93% seen only once; the top ten take around 5%. This specimen was peripheral blood, taken on day 0 of AZD1222 vaccination. Source of these receptors: an adult in good health.

The chain employs TRBV1 and TRBJ1-1; the D call in the table, TRBD1, was not verified against the DNA. TRBV1 constitutes a pseudogene. CDR3 size: 15 residues. The CDR3 loop reads CTSSLYRFMNTEAFF. The CDR3 DNA follows: TGCACCAGCAGCCTTTACAGATTCATGAACACTGAAGCTTTCTTT.

This clone has just one count. This chain connects TRBV27 to TRBJ1-3; D remains unclear. V was shortened by 5 bases and J by 5 bases, with 10 bases between the two germline ends. This CDR3 region has 13 residues. Germline loops: CDR1 MNHEY, CDR2 SMNVEV (reference sequence). Here the CDR3 reads CASSDAARNTIYF. The CDR3 nucleotides are TGTGCCAGCAGTGACGCGGCCAGAAACACCATATATTTT.

The DNA for the CDR3 is TGTGCCACCAGCAGAGGGACAGGGAATGGAAATGAAAAACTGTTTTTT. It yields the protein CATSRGTGNGNEKLFF. J is TRBJ1-4 and V is TRBV15; 8 bases match TRBD1. Losses at the gene ends were 1 base for V and 5 bases for J; bases not matched to a gene: 6. The CDR3 sequence is 16 residues long. Germline V gives CDR1 LNHNV, CDR2 YYDKDF (reference sequence).

The chain uses TRBV24-1 and TRBJ2-1, with a possible D match to TRBD2 (6 bases). CDR3 size: 15 residues. V was cut by 0 bases and J by 7 bases, with 12 bases left in between. The germline CDR1 and CDR2 sequences are KGHDR and SFDVKD. The CDR3 protein is CATSDLAGSGNEQFF. CDR3 DNA: TGTGCCACCAGTGATTTGGCAGGAAGCGGGAATGAGCAGTTCTTC.

CDR3 nucleotides: TGTGCCACCACCAAAACCTCGACAGCTAACAATGAGCAGTTCTTC. This translates into CATTKTSTANNEQFF. The chain recombines TRBV3-1 (or the pseudogene TRBV3-2) with TRBJ2-1, with D perhaps matching TRBD1 (5 bases). The CDR3 runs to 15 residues. Trimming stripped 10 bases from V and 5 bases from J, with 21 bases between. CDR1 and CDR2 (germline): LGHDT, YNNKEL (reference sequence).

The genes are TRBV25-1 and TRBJ1-3, with 7 bases matching TRBD1. Germline V gives CDR1 MGHDK, CDR2 SYGVNS. V trimming: 1 base; J trimming: 8 bases; junction bases outside the gene matches: 8. The CDR3 consists of 15 residues. The CDR3 nucleotides read TGTGCCAGCAGTGAATTGGCAGGGGGTAAGGACACCATATATTTT. The encoded protein is CASSELAGGKDTIYF.

This clone appeared a single time. The chain is built from TRBV12-3 or TRBV12-4 and TRBJ2-2; D is possibly TRBD2 (7 bases). The CDR3 has 12 amino acids. Trimming left V 5 bases short and J 9 bases short, with 10 bases between. CDR3 DNA: TGTGCCAGCAGTAGGGGGGGCCGGGAGCTGTTTTTT. This translates into CASSRGGRELFF.

This chain connects TRBV28 to TRBJ1-2, with 9 bases fitting TRBD1. After removal of 4 bases from V and 7 bases from J, the junction contained 10 bases not matched to a gene. The CDR3 totals 15 residues. CDR1 MDHEN and CDR2 SYDVKM come from the germline V gene. In DNA form, the CDR3 reads TGTGCCAGCAGTTCCGGGACAGGGCCCCTCGGTGGCTACACCTTC. Amino acid sequence: CASSSGTGPLGGYTF.

The chain joins TRBV5-4 to TRBJ1-6; D is undetermined. The CDR3 runs to 12 residues. Germline CDR1 SGHNT, CDR2 YYREEE (reference sequence). V dropped 4 bases and J dropped 10 bases, with 9 bases sitting between them. The CDR3 protein is CASSLEGSPLHF. The CDR3 DNA sequence: TGTGCCAGCAGCCTAGAAGGCTCACCCCTCCACTTT.

This chain connects TRBV30 to TRBJ2-3; D is ambiguous. The CDR3 contains 15 residues. CDR1 GTSNPN and CDR2 SVGIG come from the germline V gene (reference sequence). The V gene lost 2 bases and the J gene lost 2 bases, with 14 bases spanning the gap. The CDR3 DNA reads as TGTGCCTGGAGTACCTTCTCGACAAACACAGATACGCAGTATTTT. It specifies CAWSTFSTNTDTQYF.

This chain joins TRBV7-9 and TRBJ2-7; no reliable D call. CDR3 size: 13 residues. CDR1 is SEHNR, CDR2 FQNEAQ, per germline (reference sequence). Trimming took off 4 bases at V and 3 bases at J, with 10 bases between the two ends. The CDR3 loop is CASSSLSFYEQYF. In DNA, the CDR3 is TGTGCCAGCAGCTCCCTCTCATTCTACGAGCAGTACTTC.

This clone was observed a single time. This chain joins TRBV6-2 or TRBV6-3 and TRBJ2-5, with 7 bases fitting TRBD2. J was trimmed by 8 bases and V by 6 bases; bases with no gene match: 24. Per germline, CDR1 MNHEY and CDR2 SVGEGT. This CDR3 comprises 18 residues. The CDR3 here is CASSPVGLAGELSLTQYF. The DNA of the CDR3 is TGTGCCAGCAGCCCTGTGGGATTGGCGGGAGAACTCTCCCTCACCCAGTACTTC.

The V and J genes are TRBV7-2 and TRBJ1-1; 7 bases fit TRBD1. The germline V gene has CDR1 SGHTA and CDR2 FQGNSA. This CDR3 contains 14 residues. V shed 5 bases and J 4 bases; nucleotides not matched to a gene: 7. The chain's CDR3 is CASSPGPGGTEAFF. The CDR3 DNA reads TGTGCCAGCAGCCCCGGGCCAGGGGGCACTGAAGCTTTCTTT. The entire variable domain, with the rest obtained from reference TRBV7-2 and TRBJ1-1, is as follows: GAGVSQSPSNKVTEKGKDVELRCDPISGHTALYWYRQSLGQGLEFLIYFQGNSAPDKSGLPSDRFSAERTGGSVSTLTIQRTQQEDSAVYLCASSPGPGGTEAFFGQGTRLTVV.

V gene TRBV12-5 combines with J gene TRBJ2-2; 9 bases are shared with TRBD2. This CDR3 contains 18 residues. V dropped 0 bases and J dropped 4; count of bases not matched to a gene: 9. Germline V CDR1 and CDR2: LGHNT, FRNRAP. CDR3 loop: CASGLVSRGLAFTGELFF. CDR3 coding DNA: TGTGCTAGTGGTTTGGTGTCTCGGGGACTAGCATTCACCGGGGAGCTGTTTTTT.

The rearrangement uses TRBV30 and TRBJ1-4; the match to TRBD1 covers 8 bases. Germline V CDR1 and CDR2: GTSNPN, SVGIG (reference sequence). This CDR3 is 13 amino acids long. V was clipped by 3 bases and J by 10 bases; unmatched bases: 7. CDR3: CAWSGDRRGKLFF. CDR3 nucleotides: TGTGCCTGGAGCGGGGACAGGCGTGGAAAACTGTTTTTT.

The chain combines TRBV7-9 with TRBJ2-1; D is possibly TRBD2 (5 bases). This CDR3 is 14 amino acids long. V lost 3 bases and J 5 bases, leaving 11 bases between the germline ends. CDR1 is SEHNR, CDR2 FQNEAQ, per germline (reference sequence). The CDR3 sequence is CASSFRRRNNEQFF. CDR3 nucleotide sequence: TGTGCCAGCAGCTTTCGGAGGCGGAACAATGAGCAGTTCTTC.

This clone was counted once. The J gene is TRBJ1-1, the V gene TRBV5-4, with D perhaps matching TRBD1 (6 bases). V dropped 4 bases and J dropped 4 bases, with 17 bases sitting between them. CDR1 is SGHNT and CDR2 is YYREEE in the germline V gene (reference sequence). This CDR3 has 15 amino acids. CDR3 residues: CASSLEDRWGTEAFF. As DNA, the CDR3 is TGTGCCAGCAGCCTGGAGGACAGATGGGGCACTGAAGCTTTCTTT.

The V call is TRBV2, the J call TRBJ2-3, with TRBD2 matching over 7 bases. The CDR3 has 17 amino acids. The junction had 8 bases not matched to a gene; V was cut back by 2 bases and J by 0 bases. The germline V gene encodes CDR1 SNHLY and CDR2 FYNNEI. The CDR3 spells CASSERLRGGSTDTQYF. In DNA form, the CDR3 reads TGTGCCAGCAGTGAAAGGTTGCGCGGGGGAAGCACAGATACGCAGTATTTT.

The chain carries TRBV11-2 and TRBJ2-5, with TRBD1 matching over 7 bases. CDR3 length equals 14 residues. CDR1 and CDR2 (germline): SGHAT, FQNNGV. With V trimmed by 5 bases and J by 1 base, 4 bases remained unmatched. In DNA, the CDR3 is TGTGCCAGCAGCACCCGGGACAGCCAAGAGACCCAGTACTTC. Translated: CASSTRDSQETQYF.